A single T cell receptor beta chain is shown here with its context. Germline CDR1 is SNHLY and CDR2 is FYNNEI. This CDR3 contains 16 residues. With 2 bases removed from V and 1 base from J, the gap between germline ends came to 14 bases. The entry originates in a study of T cell repertoires in ileal Crohn's disease. Repertoires were generated with immunoSEQ multiplex PCR, while TCRdb's copy carries only in-frame clones and drops some. The table shows thousands of clones, with just under 75% occurring only once. Time point in this sample: proximal margin of the surgical specimen (macroscopically non-inflamed).

Sequencing input: ileal tissue. This TCR derives from an adult with Crohn's disease. The gene calls are TRBV2 and TRBJ1-2; D is perhaps TRBD1 (6 bases). The CDR3 nucleotides are TGTGCCAGCAGTGAAAGGAGGGGGGGCGGTAACTATGGCTACACCTTC. Translating gives CASSERRGGGNYGYTF.